This entry lists 22 T cell receptor beta chains sequenced from one sample in a study of blood T cell repertoires in COVID-19. TCRdb's copy holds only in-frame clones and misses some; the assay was immunoSEQ multiplex PCR. The sample lists thousands of clones, approximately 84% occurring once. The sequenced sample consisted of peripheral blood. Source of these receptors: a human donor with active COVID-19. The donor label of this sample is uncertain.

This chain links TRBV6-1 with TRBJ2-5, with D possibly matching TRBD1 (5 bases). The germline V gene has CDR1 MNHNS and CDR2 SASEGT. Trimming stripped 3 bases from V and 2 bases from J, with 19 bases between. This CDR3 has 17 amino acids. The CDR3 region is CASSEWARGAGQETQYF. The CDR3 DNA is TGTGCCAGCAGTGAGTGGGCCCGTGGGGCAGGGCAAGAGACCCAGTACTTC.

The CDR3 loop is CASSLEGGRTEAFF. Here the CDR3 DNA reads TGTGCCAGCAGCTTAGAAGGGGGAAGGACTGAAGCTTTCTTT. The chain combines TRBV7-9 with TRBJ1-1, with D maybe TRBD1 (6 bases). The CDR3 is made up of 14 amino acids. Deletions cut 1 base from V and 5 bases from J, with 11 bases between. The germline gives CDR1 SEHNR, CDR2 FQNEAQ (reference sequence).

The rearrangement links TRBV3-1 (or the pseudogene TRBV3-2) to TRBJ2-7, with D possibly being TRBD1 (6 bases). This CDR3 is built from 16 residues. CDR1 is LGHDT and CDR2 is YNNKEL in the germline V gene (reference sequence). V lost 0 bases, J lost 6 bases, and 18 bases lay in between. The CDR3 loop is CASSQDRTANPSEQYF. The CDR3 DNA reads as TGTGCCAGCAGCCAAGACCGGACAGCCAACCCCTCCGAGCAGTACTTC.

This clone was detected only a few times. The genes are TRBV10-3 and TRBJ2-1; 9 positions match TRBD1. The CDR3 spans 13 residues. Per the germline V gene, CDR1 is ENHRY and CDR2 is SYGVKD. Losses at the gene ends were 4 bases for V and 7 bases for J; bases not matched to a gene: 2. The CDR3 nucleotides read TGTGCCATCAGTGTCGGGACAGGGAATGAGCAGTTCTTC. Protein sequence: CAISVGTGNEQFF.

V and J are TRBV7-2 and TRBJ2-3; D remains unclear. Trimming cost V 5 bases and J 4 bases, with 10 bases left between them. CDR1 is SGHTA, CDR2 FQGNSA, per germline. There are 13 residues in the CDR3. CDR3: CASSAMVPDTQYF. CDR3 coding DNA: TGTGCCAGCAGCGCTATGGTCCCAGATACGCAGTATTTT.

The chain is built from TRBV29-1 and TRBJ1-2, with a possible D match to TRBD1 (6 bases). This CDR3 spans 14 amino acids. Between the trimmed V and J ends, which lost 6 bases and 7 bases, there was a span of 21 bases. CDR1 and CDR2 (germline): SQVTM, ANQGSEA. CDR3 nucleotide sequence: TGCAGCGTGGCTGCATTTGGGGGCGAGAGTGGCTACACCTTC. Residues: CSVAAFGGESGYTF.

CDR3 residues: CASSFDSSTDTQYF. The CDR3 DNA is TGTGCCAGCAGCTTCGACAGTAGCACAGATACGCAGTATTTT. The gene calls are TRBV11-1 and TRBJ2-3, with a possible D match to TRBD1 (5 bases). Trimming cost V 3 bases and J 0 bases, with 7 bases left between them. This CDR3 spans 14 amino acids. Germline lookup yields CDR1 SGHAT and CDR2 FQDESV (reference sequence). Looking up the rest from reference TRBV11-1 and TRBJ2-3 gives the full variable domain: EAEVAQSPRYKITEKSQAVAFWCDPISGHATLYWYRQILGQGPELLVQFQDESVVDDSQLPKDRFSAERLKGVDSTLKIQPAELGDSAMYLCASSFDSSTDTQYFGPGTRLTVL.

The chain combines TRBV28 with TRBJ1-2; weak D call: TRBD1 (5 bases). The CDR3 is 12 residues long. Germline V CDR1 and CDR2: MDHEN, SYDVKM. V dropped 3 bases and J dropped 8 bases, with 10 bases sitting between them. The CDR3 region has the DNA TGTGCCAGCAGTTTCCAGGGCAACGGCTACACCTTC. The encoded protein is CASSFQGNGYTF.

The chain recombines TRBV6-2 or TRBV6-3 with TRBJ2-7; the D gene is possibly TRBD2 (6 bases). CDR3 length: 13 amino acids. Germline values: CDR1 MNHEY, CDR2 SVGEGT. Trimming removed 0 bases at V and 6 bases at J, with 9 bases between. CDR3 sequence: CASSYSRGGEQYF. The CDR3 bases are TGTGCCAGCAGTTACTCGAGGGGAGGCGAGCAGTACTTC.

The chain recombines TRBV5-1 with TRBJ2-2, with 7 positions matching TRBD1. Germline-derived CDR1 and CDR2 are SGHRS and YFSETQ. The CDR3 consists of 15 residues. J was trimmed by 12 bases and V by 4 bases; bases with no gene match: 15. This chain's CDR3 is CASSPKLDRLRKLFF. Here the CDR3 DNA reads TGCGCCAGCAGCCCAAAATTGGACAGGTTGAGGAAGCTGTTTTTT.

The CDR3 sequence: CASSPTERESPLHF. Written as DNA, the CDR3 is TGTGCCAGTAGTCCAACAGAACGAGAGTCACCCCTCCACTTT. This sequence joins TRBV19 and TRBJ1-6; the D is unclear. Germline V gene sequence: CDR1 LNHDA, CDR2 SQIVND (reference sequence). Trimming took off 5 bases at V and 10 bases at J, with 15 bases between the two ends. The CDR3 runs 14 residues.

The chain combines TRBV19 with TRBJ2-1; D perhaps matches TRBD1 (6 bases). The V gene's germline CDR1 is LNHDA and CDR2 SQIVND (reference sequence). This CDR3 is 11 amino acids long. V lost 8 bases to trimming and J lost 9 bases, with 11 bases between them. The CDR3 reads CASSQGSEQFF. Written as DNA, the CDR3 is TGTGCCAGTTCACAGGGCTCTGAGCAGTTCTTC.

V usage is TRBV9 and J usage is TRBJ1-1; 7 bases line up with TRBD1. The germline CDR1 and CDR2 sequences are SGDLS and YYNGEE. The CDR3 contains 17 residues. V was pared by 4 bases and J by 1 base, with 13 bases of the junction left unmatched. The CDR3 DNA reads as TGTGCCAGCAGCCCCCGACAGGGTATGGTGGAGAACACTGAAGCTTTCTTT. This sequence encodes CASSPRQGMVENTEAFF.

The rearrangement joins TRBV29-1 to TRBJ2-4, with D perhaps TRBD2 (5 bases). The CDR3 covers 15 residues. CDR1 and CDR2 (germline): SQVTM, ANQGSEA. Trimming took 0 bases from V and 5 from J, leaving 14 bases between them. The CDR3 DNA sequence: TGCAGCGTTGAAGATATGGGGTCAGCGGAAAACATTCAGTACTTC. Translating gives CSVEDMGSAENIQYF.

The rearrangement joins TRBV6-5 to TRBJ2-4, with D hard to call. This CDR3 contains 12 residues. The germline V gene has CDR1 MNHEY and CDR2 SVGAGI. The V end lost 7 bases, the J end lost 0 bases, and 4 bases lay between the germline ends. Here the CDR3 DNA reads TGTGCCAGCAAACTAGCCAAAAACATTCAGTACTTC. Residues: CASKLAKNIQYF.

Notes on this clone: Its ends do not fully match the called genes, so a read error is possible. Here the CDR3 reads CASSLRSASTGELFF. The CDR3 bases are TGTGCTAGCAGCTTGAGGTCCGCGAGCACCGGGGAGCTGTTTTTT. V gene TRBV7-7 combines with J gene TRBJ2-2; D remains ambiguous. Germline lookup yields CDR1 SSHAT and CDR2 FNYEAQ (reference sequence). This CDR3 is built from 15 residues.

The V gene is TRBV7-2, the J gene TRBJ1-2, with D hard to call. Germline V CDR1 and CDR2: SGHTA, FQGNSA. The CDR3 contains 11 residues. Between the trimmed V and J ends, which lost 3 bases and 8 bases, there was a span of 7 bases. The CDR3 is CASSLAGGYTF. The DNA of the CDR3 is TGTGCCAGCAGCTTGGCGGGCGGCTACACCTTC.

This chain links TRBV12-3 or TRBV12-4 with TRBJ1-5, with 7 nucleotides matching TRBD1. This CDR3 has 13 amino acids. V was pared by 6 bases and J by 4 bases, with 3 bases of the junction left unmatched. The CDR3 here is CASSSQGNQPQHF. The CDR3 bases are TGTGCCAGCAGCTCACAGGGGAATCAGCCCCAGCATTTT.

V usage is TRBV28 and J usage is TRBJ1-2; perhaps TRBD1 as D (6 bases). Looked up from germline, CDR1 is MDHEN and CDR2 is SYDVKM. V was trimmed by 6 bases and J by 5 bases, leaving 16 bases between them. The CDR3 loop spans 14 amino acids. The CDR3 sequence is CASSTGNTAYGYTF. The CDR3 DNA reads TGTGCCAGCAGCACAGGGAACACTGCTTATGGCTACACCTTC.

The gene calls are TRBV2 and TRBJ1-2, with TRBD1 identical over 7 bases. V shed 1 base, J shed 7 bases, and the junction held 9 bases outside the gene matches. Germline V CDR1 and CDR2: SNHLY, FYNNEI. CDR3 size: 15 residues. CDR3 bases: TGTGCCAGCAGTGAAGAGGCAGGGGGATCGGGTGGCTACACCTTC. Encoded protein: CASSEEAGGSGGYTF. The whole variable domain, remainder taken from reference TRBV2 and TRBJ1-2, is EPEVTQTPSHQVTQMGQEVILRCVPISNHLYFYWYRQILGQKVEFLVSFYNNEISEKSEIFDDQFSVERPDGSNFTLKIRSTKLEDSAMYFCASSEEAGGSGGYTFGSGTRLTVV.

This clone has only a few counts. The gene calls are TRBV12-2 and TRBJ2-3; TRBD1 is taken as the D call from the table, unchecked against the DNA. TRBV12-2 constitutes a pseudogene. The CDR3 has 15 residues. CDR3 in DNA: TGTGCAAGTCGCTTAGCACGGACAGGGGGGGGTACGCAGTATTTT. This gives the protein CASRLARTGGGTQYF.

This chain links TRBV18 with TRBJ2-7; possibly TRBD1 for D (6 bases). The germline V gene encodes CDR1 KGHSH and CDR2 LQKENI. Between the trimmed V and J ends, which lost 6 bases and 3 bases, there was a span of 9 bases. The CDR3 loop spans 12 amino acids. The CDR3, as DNA: TGTGCCAGCTCCCGGGACAACTACGAGCAGTACTTC. Translating gives CASSRDNYEQYF.